One and the same sample provided the 32 T cell receptor beta chains below, sequenced in a study of T cells in Graves' hyperthyroidism and ophthalmopathy (dated by TCRdb to between 2018 and 2020). The library relied on multiplex PCR. Sequenced on an Illumina HiSeq 2000. Amplification of TCR beta CDR3 regions was carried out from RNA transcripts. For the first round of RT-PCR on the TCR CDR3, the HTBI primer set was used together with the Qiagen OneStep RT-PCR kit. The raw public data were reprocessed by TCRdb itself: fastp quality trimming at Q25, MiXCR clonotype calling, in-frame beta chains only. When rows share a CDR3 protein, they turn into one entry using the most common DNA and genes. In this sample the table shows a few hundred thousand distinct CDR3 sequences, approximately 14% of which occur a single time. The ten biggest clones cover about 37% of the sample. Sequenced sample: blood. These receptors originate from a woman aged 40 to 50 with Graves' ophthalmopathy.

Here the CDR3 DNA reads TGTGCCAGCAGCCAGGGACCTCTTTCGGAGACCCAGTACTTC. It yields the protein CASSQGPLSETQYF. This chain uses TRBV9 with TRBJ2-5; D assignment may be TRBD1 or TRBD2 (5 bases each). The V end was cut by 4 bases, the J end by 5 bases, with 15 bases between. CDR3 size: 14 residues. The germline gives CDR1 SGDLS, CDR2 YYNGEE.

This clonotype was counted ten times or more. V is TRBV11-2 and J is TRBJ2-6; a weak D match, TRBD2 (5 bases). CDR3 length equals 14 residues. The germline gives CDR1 SGHAT, CDR2 FQNNGV. V dropped 5 bases and J dropped 8 bases, with 13 bases sitting between them. This chain's CDR3 is CASSPDYVSNVLTF. CDR3 coding DNA: TGTGCCAGCAGCCCAGACTACGTTTCCAACGTCCTGACTTTC. Based on the CDR3 plus reference TRBV11-2 and TRBJ2-6, the full variable domain is EAGVAQSPRYKIIEKRQSVAFWCNPISGHATLYWYQQILGQGPKLLIQFQNNGVVDDSQLPKDRFSAERLKGVDSTLKIQPAKLEDSAVYLCASSPDYVSNVLTFGAGSRLTVL.

This clonotype was seen repeatedly, ten times or more. This chain connects TRBV27 to TRBJ2-5; D possibly corresponds to TRBD2 (6 bases). This CDR3 region has 14 residues. V shed 0 bases and J shed 5 bases, with 10 bases lying between them. The germline gives CDR1 MNHEY, CDR2 SMNVEV (reference sequence). The chain's CDR3 is CASSLSAGRETQYF. The CDR3 region has the DNA TGTGCCAGCAGTTTATCAGCGGGCCGGGAGACCCAGTACTTC.

This clonotype was found many times. The chain couples TRBV27 to TRBJ2-7; D is unclear. The CDR3 runs 13 residues. Germline CDR1 is MNHEY and CDR2 is SMNVEV (reference sequence). Trimming removed 0 bases from V and 3 bases from J, with 6 bases in between. CDR3 region: CASSLSERYEQYF. The CDR3 DNA is TGTGCCAGCAGTTTATCAGAACGCTACGAGCAGTACTTC.

This clonotype came up many times. The chain recombines TRBV6-1 with TRBJ2-5; 8 bases align to TRBD2. Germline values: CDR1 MNHNS, CDR2 SASEGT. Germline trimming cut 9 bases from V and 1 base from J; bases unmatched to any gene: 1. This CDR3 has 12 residues. CDR3 residues: CASTSGQETQYF. The CDR3 coding sequence is TGTGCCAGTACTAGCGGCCAAGAGACCCAGTACTTC.

This clonotype was recorded many times. The rearrangement uses TRBV28 and TRBJ2-2; TRBD1 might be the D (5 bases). V lost 1 base to trimming and J lost 9 bases, with 12 bases between them. This CDR3 has 14 residues. Germline loops: CDR1 MDHEN, CDR2 SYDVKM. The CDR3: CASSLSWQGRELFF. CDR3 bases: TGTGCCAGCAGTTTATCCTGGCAGGGCCGGGAGCTGTTTTTT.

This clonotype was detected only once. Since a much larger clone is just one base distant, this may be a read error. The rearrangement uses TRBV10-3 and TRBJ2-2, with unresolved D. This CDR3 has 11 amino acids. Trimming cost V 6 bases and J 3 bases, with 2 bases left between them. The V gene's germline CDR1 is ENHRY and CDR2 SYGVKD. CDR3 sequence (DNA): TGTGCCATCAGCGACACCGGGGAGCTGTTTTTT. This codes for CAISDTGELFF.

This clonotype was detected ten times or more. V usage is TRBV29-1 and J usage is TRBJ2-1; 10 bases are shared with TRBD1. The V gene end was trimmed by 6 bases and the J gene end by 4 bases; junction bases not matched to a gene: 6. Germline values: CDR1 SQVTM, CDR2 ANQGSEA. This CDR3 contains 14 residues. The CDR3 DNA sequence: TGCAGCGTCAGACCGGGACAGGGGTACAATGAGCAGTTCTTC. It is translated as CSVRPGQGYNEQFF.

This clonotype has at least ten counts. The chain recombines TRBV27 with TRBJ1-4, with a tentative D call TRBD1 (6 bases). Deletions cut 5 bases from V and 7 bases from J, with 17 bases between. Germline CDR1 is MNHEY and CDR2 is SMNVEV (reference sequence). The CDR3 is made up of 15 amino acids. The CDR3 region has the DNA TGTGCCAGCAGTCCAAGACAGGTCGCGGGTGAAAAACTGTTTTTT. As protein: CASSPRQVAGEKLFF.

This clonotype was seen repeatedly, ten times or more. The chain carries TRBV7-9 and TRBJ1-2; 7 bases are shared with TRBD1. Trimming removed 3 bases from V and 3 bases from J; junction bases left unmatched: 4. CDR3 size: 14 residues. Looked up from germline, CDR1 is SEHNR and CDR2 is FQNEAQ (reference sequence). The DNA for the CDR3 is TGTGCCAGCAGCTTCGGGACAGCCCACTATGGCTACACCTTC. It yields the protein CASSFGTAHYGYTF. Variable domain in full (rest from reference TRBV7-9 and TRBJ1-2): DTGVSQNPRHKITKRGQNVTFRCDPISEHNRLYWYRQTLGQGPEFLTYFQNEAQLEKSRLLSDRFSAERPKGSFSTLEIQRTEQGDSAMYLCASSFGTAHYGYTFGSGTRLTVV.

The sample holds many counts of this clonotype. The chain employs TRBV11-3 and TRBJ2-5; 11 bases match TRBD1. This CDR3 is built from 15 residues. The ends lost 5 bases at V and 5 bases at J; junction bases unmatched: 7. Germline CDR1 SGHNT, CDR2 YENEEA. In DNA, the CDR3 is TGTGCCAGCAGCCACGGACAGGGGGCGCCGGAGACCCAGTACTTC. This translates into CASSHGQGAPETQYF.

V usage is TRBV20-1 and J usage is TRBJ2-3; 7 bases line up with TRBD2. The CDR3 is 15 residues long. Looked up from germline, CDR1 is DFQATT and CDR2 is SNEGSKA (reference sequence). The junction had 9 bases not matched to a gene; V was cut back by 5 bases and J by 1 base. The CDR3 DNA reads as TGCAGTGCTGTCTCCGGGACTAAGGGCACAGATACGCAGTATTTT. Protein sequence: CSAVSGTKGTDTQYF.

This clonotype was recorded many times. This sequence joins TRBV2 and TRBJ2-1; 9 nucleotides line up with TRBD2. V dropped 5 bases and J dropped 8; count of bases not matched to a gene: 7. The germline gives CDR1 SNHLY, CDR2 FYNNEI. The CDR3 loop spans 14 amino acids. As DNA, the CDR3 is TGTGCCAGCAGTCGGGCTAGCGGGGTGGATGAGCAGTTCTTC. This translates into CASSRASGVDEQFF.

This clonotype occurred many times. CDR3 in DNA: TGTGCTAGTGGTTCGGGGCCCTCCGGCTCGTACAATGAGCAGTTCTTC. Its protein is CASGSGPSGSYNEQFF. V gene TRBV12-5 combines with J gene TRBJ2-1, with D perhaps being TRBD1 or TRBD2 (5 bases each). CDR1 LGHNT and CDR2 FRNRAP come from the germline V gene. This CDR3 is 16 amino acids long. Trimming removed 4 bases at V and 4 bases at J, with 17 bases between.

This clonotype came up many times. The chain carries TRBV11-3 and TRBJ2-3, with 14 bases fitting TRBD2. This CDR3 has 16 residues. Germline values: CDR1 SGHNT, CDR2 YENEEA. V trimming: 4 bases; J trimming: 4 bases; junction bases outside the gene matches: 4. For the CDR3, the DNA is TGTGCCAGCAGCTCCGGACTAGCGGGAGGTCCAGATACGCAGTATTTT. Amino acids: CASSSGLAGGPDTQYF.

This CDR3 is CSAYEELAASYEQYF. Written as DNA, the CDR3 is TGCAGTGCATACGAGGAACTAGCGGCCTCCTACGAGCAGTACTTC. The chain couples TRBV20-1 to TRBJ2-7; 8 nucleotides line up with TRBD2. Germline V gene sequence: CDR1 DFQATT, CDR2 SNEGSKA (reference sequence). This CDR3 region has 15 residues. The V gene end was trimmed by 6 bases and the J gene end by 0 bases; junction bases not matched to a gene: 10.

This sequence joins TRBV19 and TRBJ2-1; D not resolved. V lost 7 bases, J lost 2 bases, and 9 bases lay in between. Germline loops: CDR1 LNHDA, CDR2 SQIVND (reference sequence). The CDR3 consists of 13 residues. The CDR3 nucleotides are TGTGCCAGTAAGCCGGATACCTACAATGAGCAGTTCTTC. Encoded protein: CASKPDTYNEQFF.

This clonotype was found a few times. The rearrangement joins TRBV5-1 to TRBJ2-7, with D tentatively TRBD1 (6 bases). Germline loops: CDR1 SGHRS, CDR2 YFSETQ. The CDR3 totals 14 residues. Between the trimmed V and J ends, which lost 4 bases and 3 bases, there was a span of 14 bases. The CDR3 DNA sequence: TGCGCCAGCAGCACCCCCGGACAGCACTACGAGCAGTACTTC. Translating gives CASSTPGQHYEQYF.

This clonotype appeared a few times. The CDR3 DNA reads TGTGCCAGATTCGACCCCCGGTCATATAATTCACCCCTCCACTTT. This sequence encodes CARFDPRSYNSPLHF. This chain uses TRBV2 with TRBJ1-6; D not resolved. V lost 9 bases to trimming and J lost 4 bases, with 16 bases between them. Germline assignment: CDR1 SNHLY and CDR2 FYNNEI. The CDR3 runs to 15 residues.

This clonotype was observed a few times. The chain carries TRBV14 and TRBJ1-1; D unresolved. CDR3 length: 15 amino acids. Germline V gene data show CDR1 as SGHDN and CDR2 as FVKESK. The ends were cut back, 4 bases at V and 2 bases at J, with 14 bases in the middle. The CDR3 sequence is CASSPRVLLNTEAFF. CDR3 in DNA: TGTGCCAGCAGCCCACGGGTCCTCCTTAACACTGAAGCTTTCTTT.

In this sample, this clonotype turned up once. CDR3 coding DNA: TGCAGTGCTAGAGATGCTAGGAGGGCCGGCACCGGGGAGCTGTTTTTT. Translation: CSARDARRAGTGELFF. The chain uses TRBV20-1 and TRBJ2-2; D may be TRBD2 (6 bases). The V end lost 0 bases, the J end lost 4 bases, and 15 bases lay between the germline ends. This CDR3 region has 16 residues. Germline CDR1 and CDR2: DFQATT and SNEGSKA (reference sequence).

There are many counts of this clonotype. V usage is TRBV20-1 and J usage is TRBJ2-5; 9 bases are a match to TRBD2. CDR3 length equals 14 residues. In germline, CDR1 is DFQATT, CDR2 SNEGSKA (reference sequence). With 8 bases clipped from V and 4 bases from J, the junction kept 11 bases outside the gene matches. CDR3 sequence reads: CSMRGRGGGETQYF. Written as DNA, the CDR3 is TGCAGTATGCGAGGGCGGGGGGGCGGAGAGACCCAGTACTTC.

The chain has TRBV7-9 and TRBJ2-7; D might be TRBD1 (5 bases). Germline loops: CDR1 SEHNR, CDR2 FQNEAQ (reference sequence). The CDR3 has 18 amino acids. The ends were cut back, 8 bases at V and 3 bases at J, with 29 bases in the middle. This CDR3 reads CASSPRAQAGAQLYEQYF. The CDR3 DNA sequence: TGTGCCAGCTCACCACGAGCACAGGCTGGGGCTCAACTCTACGAGCAGTACTTC.

This clonotype was recorded at least ten times. This CDR3 reads CSASQVGGRNEQYF. In DNA, the CDR3 is TGCAGTGCTAGTCAGGTGGGGGGGCGGAACGAGCAGTACTTC. The chain is built from TRBV20-1 and TRBJ2-7; the D gene is possibly TRBD2 (7 bases). V was cut by 3 bases and J by 5 bases, with 17 bases left in between. CDR1 and CDR2 from the germline V gene are DFQATT and SNEGSKA (reference sequence). The CDR3 totals 14 residues.

This clonotype showed up many times. The chain is built from TRBV29-1 and TRBJ2-5; 7 nucleotides align to TRBD1. The germline gives CDR1 SQVTM, CDR2 ANQGSEA. The CDR3 spans 12 residues. The junction had 4 bases not matched to a gene; V was cut back by 7 bases and J by 2 bases. CDR3 amino acids: CSAGTAQETQYF. The CDR3 DNA sequence: TGCAGCGCTGGGACAGCTCAAGAGACCCAGTACTTC.

Points on this clonotype: This may stem from a read error, because a much larger clone lies one nucleotide away. The J gene is TRBJ2-5, the V gene TRBV20-1, with 7 bases identical to TRBD2. The CDR3 length is 13 residues. V lost 4 bases and J lost 5; bases outside the gene matches: 7. Per the germline V gene, CDR1 is DFQATT and CDR2 is SNEGSKA (reference sequence). CDR3 in DNA: TGCAGTGCTATTGGGGGGGGTCAGGAGACCCAGTACTTC. Amino acids: CSAIGGGQETQYF.

This clonotype occurred a few times. This sequence may be a read error, since a much larger clone differs from it by one base. V gene TRBV28 combines with J gene TRBJ1-1; D not certain. From germline, CDR1 is MDHEN and CDR2 SYDVKM. This CDR3 contains 14 residues. The chain's CDR3 is CASSFAGENAEAFF. The CDR3 bases are TGTGCCAGCAGTTTCGCCGGGGAGAACGCTGAAGCTTTCTTT.

There are many counts of this clonotype. This rearrangement joins TRBV7-2 to TRBJ1-2; 9 nucleotides match TRBD1. Germline V CDR1 and CDR2: SGHTA, FQGNSA. The CDR3 has 15 amino acids. With V trimmed by 2 bases and J by 8 bases, 9 bases remained unmatched. The DNA for the CDR3 is TGTGCCAGCAGCTTACAGCAGACAGGGGGTAGGGGCTACACCTTC. This gives the protein CASSLQQTGGRGYTF.

The rearrangement joins TRBV13 to TRBJ2-3; TRBD1 or TRBD2 may be the D gene (5 bases each). V lost 5 bases to trimming and J lost 6 bases, with 12 bases between them. The CDR3 spans 13 residues. In germline, CDR1 is PRHDT, CDR2 FYEKMQ (reference sequence). CDR3 sequence: CASSRDPRDTQYF. CDR3 sequence (DNA): TGTGCCAGCAGCCGGGACCCGCGGGATACGCAGTATTTT. Combining the CDR3 with reference TRBV13 and TRBJ2-3 gives the whole variable domain AAGVIQSPRHLIKEKRETATLKCYPIPRHDTVYWYQQGPGQDPQFLISFYEKMQSDKGSIPDRFSAQQFSDYHSELNMSSLELGDSALYFCASSRDPRDTQYFGPGTRLTVL.

This clonotype occurred a few times. This rearrangement joins TRBV19 to TRBJ1-1; unclear D gene. The CDR3 length is 15 residues. The V and J ends lost 1 base and 2 bases respectively, with 11 bases between them. Germline V gene data show CDR1 as LNHDA and CDR2 as SQIVND (reference sequence). The CDR3 region is CASSIGWQRNTEAFF. CDR3 DNA: TGTGCCAGTAGTATAGGGTGGCAAAGAAACACTGAAGCTTTCTTT.

This clonotype was seen only a few times. The rearrangement uses TRBV10-3 and TRBJ1-3; D is unresolved. Germline lookup yields CDR1 ENHRY and CDR2 SYGVKD. V lost 8 bases and J 0 bases, leaving 5 bases between the germline ends. CDR3 length equals 12 residues. As DNA, the CDR3 is TGTGCCATCTCAACCTCTGGAAACACCATATATTTT. Protein sequence: CAISTSGNTIYF.

The chain combines TRBV7-9 with TRBJ2-3; TRBD1 agrees at 8 bases. Germline CDR1 SEHNR, CDR2 FQNEAQ (reference sequence). V gave up 6 bases and J gave up 3 bases; unmatched junction bases: 8. The CDR3 extends over 15 amino acids. In DNA form, the CDR3 reads TGTGCCAGCAGACGCACAGGGGGTGGTACAGATACGCAGTATTTT. This encodes CASRRTGGGTDTQYF.